This TCR beta chain was sequenced during a study of tumor-infiltrating lymphocytes in oesophageal squamous cell carcinoma. Germline loops: CDR1 MGHRA, CDR2 YSYEKL. This CDR3 has 15 residues. V was trimmed by 1 base and J by 0 bases, leaving 7 bases between them. TCRdb re-called the PCR reads with MiXCR, one entry per CDR3 protein. The sample carries almost 20,000 distinct CDR3 sequences, more than 35% recorded once. This clonotype was counted ten times or more. The gene calls are TRBV4-1 and TRBJ1-5; D not resolved. This TCR came from a male donor with esophageal squamous cell carcinoma. Sequencing input: esophageal tumor tissue. CDR3 residues: CASSQVRGSNQPQHF. DNA for the CDR3: TGCGCCAGCAGCCAAGTACGGGGTAGCAATCAGCCCCAGCATTTT.